What follows are 30 T cell receptor beta chains derived from one specimen sequenced in a study of cytomegalovirus exposure and HLA in healthy donors. Repertoires were generated with immunoSEQ multiplex PCR, while TCRdb's copy carries only in-frame clones and drops some. The sample gives more than 140,000 clones, roughly nine tenths of which show up once; 3.3% is in the top ten. The material sequenced was PBMCs. These receptors all come from a woman aged 18-30 years in good health and CMV-seropositive.

DNA of the CDR3: TGCGCCAGCAGCCAAACCGGGACTAGCGAACACAATGAGCAGTTCTTC. This encodes CASSQTGTSEHNEQFF. The J gene is TRBJ2-1, the V gene TRBV4-1, with 10 bases aligning to TRBD2. The CDR3 runs 16 residues. Germline CDR1 MGHRA, CDR2 YSYEKL. J was trimmed by 5 bases and V by 2 bases; bases with no gene match: 6.

CDR3 loop: CASSQDLAGGYYEQYF. CDR3 nucleotide sequence: TGTGCCAGCAGCCAAGATCTAGCGGGAGGCTACTACGAGCAGTACTTC. The V gene is TRBV14, the J gene TRBJ2-7; 11 positions agree with TRBD2. The CDR3 is 16 residues long. Losses at the gene ends were 0 bases for V and 3 bases for J; bases not matched to a gene: 4. Germline V gene lookup returns CDR1 SGHDN and CDR2 FVKESK.

This rearrangement joins TRBV5-6 to TRBJ2-7; D is ambiguous. CDR1 is SGHDT and CDR2 is YYEEEE in the germline V gene. V was pared by 1 base and J by 3 bases, with 5 bases between. This CDR3 has 12 amino acids. CDR3 protein: CASSLRLYEQYF. Written as DNA, the CDR3 is TGTGCCAGCAGCTTGCGACTCTACGAGCAGTACTTC.

This chain links TRBV6-1 with TRBJ1-5, with D unclear. The V gene's germline CDR1 is MNHNS and CDR2 SASEGT. There are 15 residues in the CDR3. Deletions cut 7 bases from V and 0 bases from J, with 13 bases between. The CDR3 protein is CASTPLLSSNQPQHF. CDR3 nucleotides: TGTGCCAGCACCCCACTTTTAAGTAGCAATCAGCCCCAGCATTTT.

This clone appeared a few times. J is TRBJ2-7 and V is TRBV10-1, with a tentative D call TRBD1 (5 bases). The CDR3 contains 14 residues. Germline V gene sequence: CDR1 WNHNN, CDR2 SYGVQD (reference sequence). Trimming removed 3 bases from V and 2 bases from J, with 11 bases in between. Here the CDR3 reads CASSERGKPYEQYF. In DNA, the CDR3 is TGCGCCAGCAGTGAAAGGGGTAAGCCCTACGAGCAGTACTTC.

The chain carries TRBV9 and TRBJ2-3; tentatively, D is TRBD2 (5 bases). The CDR3 runs to 18 residues. V was shortened by 3 bases and J by 3 bases, with 23 bases between the two germline ends. CDR1 is SGDLS, CDR2 YYNGEE, per germline. CDR3 protein: CASSDRLAGGSPTDTQYF. In DNA, the CDR3 is TGTGCCAGCAGCGACCGCCTCGCCGGCGGGTCCCCGACAGATACGCAGTATTTT. Based on the CDR3 plus reference TRBV9 and TRBJ2-3, the full variable domain is DSGVTQTPKHLITATGQRVTLRCSPRSGDLSVYWYQQSLDQGLQFLIQYYNGEERAKGNILERFSAQQFPDLHSELNLSSLELGDSALYFCASSDRLAGGSPTDTQYFGPGTRLTVL.

This rearrangement joins TRBV5-1 to TRBJ2-1, with D possibly being TRBD2 (6 bases). The germline V gene encodes CDR1 SGHRS and CDR2 YFSETQ. The CDR3 is 13 amino acids. The V end lost 0 bases, the J end lost 9 bases, and 10 bases lay between the germline ends. CDR3 amino acids: CASSLGTNGEQFF. CDR3 sequence (DNA): TGCGCCAGCAGCTTGGGGACTAACGGTGAGCAGTTCTTC.

The rearrangement links TRBV10-3 to TRBJ2-7; TRBD2 agrees at 7 bases. The germline CDR1 and CDR2 sequences are ENHRY and SYGVKD. V gave up 6 bases and J gave up 9 bases; unmatched junction bases: 5. The CDR3 contains 11 residues. DNA for the CDR3: TGTGCCATCAGCCGGGGAGGGTGGCAGTACTTC. Protein product: CAISRGGWQYF.

This sequence joins TRBV30 and TRBJ2-2; TRBD1 matches at 9 bases. Looked up from germline, CDR1 is GTSNPN and CDR2 is SVGIG (reference sequence). V gave up 2 bases and J gave up 6 bases; unmatched junction bases: 10. This CDR3 spans 16 amino acids. This CDR3 is CAWSPIGTGLSGELFF. DNA for the CDR3: TGTGCCTGGAGTCCTATTGGGACAGGGTTGTCCGGGGAGCTGTTTTTT.

This clone appeared a single time. V is TRBV27 and J is TRBJ2-2; 9 nucleotides line up with TRBD1. Germline trimming cut 6 bases from V and 4 bases from J; bases unmatched to any gene: 6. Germline CDR1 and CDR2: MNHEY and SMNVEV (reference sequence). There are 15 residues in the CDR3. The CDR3, as DNA: TGTGCCAGCAGGTGGGACAGGGTAACCACCGGGGAGCTGTTTTTT. Protein: CASRWDRVTTGELFF.

The chain carries TRBV28 and TRBJ1-3, with D possibly being TRBD1 (6 bases). The CDR3 loop spans 15 amino acids. CDR1 and CDR2 (germline): MDHEN, SYDVKM. Trimming stripped 3 bases from V and 4 bases from J, with 13 bases between. Here the CDR3 DNA reads TGTGCCAGCAGTTTCACCGGGACATCAGGAAACACCATATATTTT. Amino acids: CASSFTGTSGNTIYF.

The chain is built from TRBV7-9 and TRBJ2-7, with D perhaps TRBD2 (5 bases). CDR3 length: 12 residues. CDR1 SEHNR and CDR2 FQNEAQ come from the germline V gene (reference sequence). Trimming shortened V by 8 bases and J by 6 bases, and 14 bases separated the two germline ends. CDR3: CASGRMRAEQYF. The DNA of the CDR3 is TGTGCCAGCGGGCGGATGAGGGCCGAGCAGTACTTC. The full variable domain, in which reference TRBV7-9 and TRBJ2-7 provide the parts outside the CDR3, is DTGVSQNPRHKITKRGQNVTFRCDPISEHNRLYWYRQTLGQGPEFLTYFQNEAQLEKSRLLSDRFSAERPKGSFSTLEIQRTEQGDSAMYLCASGRMRAEQYFGPGTRLTVT.

The chain links TRBV11-3 to TRBJ2-5; D remains ambiguous. CDR3 size: 13 residues. The germline V gene has CDR1 SGHNT and CDR2 YENEEA. Trimming shortened V by 1 base and J by 3 bases, and 6 bases separated the two germline ends. CDR3 bases: TGTGCCAGCAGCTTAGGCACAAAAGAGACCCAGTACTTC. This sequence encodes CASSLGTKETQYF.

CDR3 bases: TGTGCCAGCAGTGATAGAGGGGGACCCTACGAGCAGTACTTC. Translated: CASSDRGGPYEQYF. V usage is TRBV6-1 and J usage is TRBJ2-7; D might be TRBD1 (6 bases). Germline V CDR1 and CDR2: MNHNS, SASEGT. The CDR3 runs to 14 residues. The V end lost 3 bases, the J end lost 2 bases, and 11 bases lay between the germline ends.

The chain has TRBV6-5 and TRBJ1-2, with a possible D match to TRBD1 (6 bases). This CDR3 has 13 amino acids. Germline V gene data show CDR1 as MNHEY and CDR2 as SVGAGI. V shed 6 bases and J shed 5 bases, with 13 bases lying between them. CDR3: CASSPDSAYGYTF. The CDR3 DNA is TGTGCCAGCAGCCCGGACAGTGCATATGGCTACACCTTC.

This clone was observed a single time. The chain has TRBV30 and TRBJ1-4; perhaps TRBD1 as D (5 bases). There are 14 residues in the CDR3. V was cut by 0 bases and J by 8 bases, with 13 bases left in between. The germline CDR1 and CDR2 sequences are GTSNPN and SVGIG (reference sequence). CDR3 sequence reads: CAWSVMGPAEKLFF. The CDR3 DNA sequence: TGTGCCTGGAGTGTAATGGGGCCCGCCGAAAAACTGTTTTTT.

V gene TRBV4-2 combines with J gene TRBJ2-5; 10 nucleotides align to TRBD2. After removal of 0 bases from V and 9 bases from J, the junction contained 7 bases not matched to a gene. In germline, CDR1 is LGHNA, CDR2 YNFKEQ. The CDR3 has 15 residues. The CDR3 region has the DNA TGTGCCAGCAGCCAAGAAACTAGCGGGACTTGGGCCCAGTACTTC. This encodes CASSQETSGTWAQYF.

The genes are TRBV27 and TRBJ2-1; a weak D match, TRBD2 (6 bases). Deletions cut 5 bases from V and 9 bases from J, with 14 bases between. From germline, CDR1 is MNHEY and CDR2 SMNVEV (reference sequence). The CDR3 is made up of 13 amino acids. Written as DNA, the CDR3 is TGTGCCAGCAGTACTGGAAAGGAGGGTGAGCAGTTCTTC. Translation gives CASSTGKEGEQFF.

The chain joins TRBV5-1 to TRBJ1-5, with 10 bases matching TRBD1. The germline V gene has CDR1 SGHRS and CDR2 YFSETQ. This CDR3 has 15 amino acids. The V and J ends lost 5 bases and 2 bases, in that order; junction bases with no gene match: 4. CDR3 sequence: CASRTGTGGNQPQHF. The CDR3 DNA reads as TGCGCCAGCAGGACCGGGACAGGGGGCAATCAGCCCCAGCATTTT.

Regarding this clone: One end of the junction varies from germline; a read error may be responsible. The CDR3 DNA follows: TGTGCCAGCAGCCTAGCGGGAGCTGACGAGCAGTACTTC. This encodes CASSLAGADEQYF. V usage is TRBV7-8 and J usage is TRBJ2-7, with 10 bases identical to TRBD2. The CDR3 runs to 13 residues. CDR1 SGHVS and CDR2 FQNEAQ come from the germline V gene.

This chain connects TRBV13 to TRBJ2-1; 8 nucleotides match TRBD1. V was clipped by 7 bases and J by 7 bases; unmatched bases: 9. From germline, CDR1 is PRHDT and CDR2 FYEKMQ (reference sequence). The CDR3 loop spans 14 amino acids. The CDR3 DNA sequence: TGTGCCAGCATCGGGAGCACAGGGGGGAATGAGCAGTTCTTC. Encoded protein: CASIGSTGGNEQFF. Complete variable domain (other parts from reference TRBV13 and TRBJ2-1): AAGVIQSPRHLIKEKRETATLKCYPIPRHDTVYWYQQGPGQDPQFLISFYEKMQSDKGSIPDRFSAQQFSDYHSELNMSSLELGDSALYFCASIGSTGGNEQFFGPGTRLTVL.

The CDR3 spells CASSFRGREQYF. DNA for the CDR3: TGTGCCAGCAGTTTCAGGGGACGGGAGCAGTACTTC. The chain combines TRBV6-5 with TRBJ2-7; the D gene is possibly TRBD1 (6 bases). The V gene lost 4 bases and the J gene lost 7 bases, with 11 bases spanning the gap. Looked up from germline, CDR1 is MNHEY and CDR2 is SVGAGI. The CDR3 consists of 12 residues.

The gene calls are TRBV28 and TRBJ2-5, with 13 bases aligning to TRBD2. Germline values: CDR1 MDHEN, CDR2 SYDVKM. V shed 3 bases and J 5 bases; nucleotides not matched to a gene: 6. The CDR3 is 16 residues long. CDR3 residues: CASSFGQLAGGETQYF. The DNA for the CDR3 is TGTGCCAGCAGTTTCGGCCAACTAGCGGGGGGGGAGACCCAGTACTTC.

J is TRBJ2-3 and V is TRBV7-7; possibly TRBD2 for D (5 bases). Trimming removed 7 bases from V and 1 base from J, with 12 bases in between. This CDR3 has 14 residues. Germline CDR1 and CDR2: SSHAT and FNYEAQ (reference sequence). The CDR3 nucleotides read TGTGCCAGCACATTTAGCGTTCGCACAGATACGCAGTATTTT. This gives the protein CASTFSVRTDTQYF.

The chain is built from TRBV5-1 and TRBJ2-2; 7 positions agree with TRBD2. The CDR3 has 19 amino acids. V shed 1 base, J shed 0 bases, and the junction held 12 bases outside the gene matches. Germline values: CDR1 SGHRS, CDR2 YFSETQ. CDR3 bases: TGCGCCAGCAGCTTGTTTTTTGCGGGAGAACCCGCGAACACCGGGGAGCTGTTTTTT. It encodes CASSLFFAGEPANTGELFF. Full variable domain (remainder filled in from reference TRBV5-1 and TRBJ2-2): KAGVTQTPRYLIKTRGQQVTLSCSPISGHRSVSWYQQTPGQGLQFLFEYFSETQRNKGNFPGRFSGRQFSNSRSEMNVSTLELGDSALYLCASSLFFAGEPANTGELFFGEGSRLTVL.

V and J are TRBV7-8 and TRBJ2-5, with 9 positions matching TRBD1. Germline loops: CDR1 SGHVS, CDR2 FQNEAQ. The CDR3 has 16 amino acids. J gave up 0 bases and V 5 bases, and 7 bases lay outside the gene matches. CDR3 loop: CASSLGTGLYQETQYF. In DNA form, the CDR3 reads TGTGCCAGCAGCCTCGGGACAGGGTTGTACCAAGAGACCCAGTACTTC.

The rearrangement joins TRBV29-1 to TRBJ1-5; perhaps TRBD1 as D (6 bases). The CDR3 contains 15 residues. CDR1 and CDR2 (germline): SQVTM, ANQGSEA. Trimming left V 3 bases short and J 0 bases short, with 12 bases between. The CDR3 spells CSVESGQASNQPQHF. The CDR3 nucleotides read TGCAGCGTTGAGTCGGGACAAGCTAGCAATCAGCCCCAGCATTTT.

The rearrangement uses TRBV7-8 and TRBJ2-7, with no clear D. With 2 bases removed from V and 1 base from J, the gap between germline ends came to 6 bases. The CDR3 is 13 amino acids. Germline CDR1 reads SGHVS; CDR2 reads FQNEAQ. In nucleotides, the CDR3 is TGTGCCAGCAGCTTACCAGATTCCTACGAGCAGTACTTC. Its protein product is CASSLPDSYEQYF.

This chain uses TRBV7-8 with TRBJ2-2; TRBD2 matches 10 bases. The CDR3 is 16 residues long. V gave up 5 bases and J gave up 5 bases; unmatched junction bases: 8. Germline values: CDR1 SGHVS, CDR2 FQNEAQ. CDR3: CASSGRLAGDTGELFF. The DNA for the CDR3 is TGTGCCAGCAGCGGCCGGCTAGCGGGAGATACCGGGGAGCTGTTTTTT.

This chain uses TRBV16 with TRBJ1-1; no reliable D call. The ends were cut back, 2 bases at V and 7 bases at J, with 11 bases in the middle. Germline V CDR1 and CDR2: KGHSY, FQNENV. The CDR3 runs to 13 residues. For the CDR3, the DNA is TGTGCCAGCAGCCAAGAGGGTCAAGGTGAAGCTTTCTTT. Translation: CASSQEGQGEAFF.